The 27 T cell receptor beta chains below come from one sample, sequenced in a study of blood T cell repertoires in COVID-19. Profiled with immunoSEQ multiplex PCR; TCRdb holds only in-frame clones, not every one. Found here are about 200,000 clones, around 89% of them singletons; the top ten hold around 8.4%. The sample was PBMCs or T cells enriched from blood (not recorded which). The receptors here all came from a woman aged 18-35 years who had recovered from COVID-19.

The chain uses TRBV2 and TRBJ1-1; no clear D. Germline V gene data show CDR1 as SNHLY and CDR2 as FYNNEI. The CDR3 covers 14 residues. V was shortened by 3 bases and J by 1 base, with 9 bases between the two germline ends. CDR3 in DNA: TGTGCCAGCAGTGAGTTTTCGGGGAACACTGAAGCTTTCTTT. Translating it yields CASSEFSGNTEAFF.

The gene calls are TRBV6-1 and TRBJ2-7; tentatively, D is TRBD1 (6 bases). The germline V gene encodes CDR1 MNHNS and CDR2 SASEGT. The CDR3 sequence is 16 residues long. V shed 4 bases and J shed 2 bases, with 18 bases lying between them. Here the CDR3 reads CASSGGAGVNPYEQYF. The CDR3 bases are TGTGCCAGCAGTGGTGGGGCAGGGGTAAACCCCTACGAGCAGTACTTC.

The chain carries TRBV12-1 and TRBJ1-4; TRBD1, the table's D call, lacks a check against the DNA. TRBV12-1 is designated a pseudogene. There are 16 residues in the CDR3. CDR3 nucleotides: TGTGCCAGCAGCTTTGGCCAACAGGGGGTGAGTGAAAAACTGTTTTTT. This gives the protein CASSFGQQGVSEKLFF.

This clone came up a few times. The chain carries TRBV7-2 and TRBJ1-5; possibly TRBD1 for D (6 bases). Trimming took 6 bases from V and 8 from J, leaving 14 bases between them. The V gene's germline CDR1 is SGHTA and CDR2 FQGNSA. The CDR3 runs 13 residues. The CDR3 bases are TGTGCCAGCAGTTTGGACAGCAAGAAGCCCCAGCATTTT. Translated, it gives CASSLDSKKPQHF. The full variable domain, completed using reference TRBV7-2 and TRBJ1-5, is GAGVSQSPSNKVTEKGKDVELRCDPISGHTALYWYRQSLGQGLEFLIYFQGNSAPDKSGLPSDRFSAERTGGSVSTLTIQRTQQEDSAVYLCASSLDSKKPQHFGDGTRLSIL.

This clone appeared a single time. The chain joins TRBV28 to TRBJ1-6; TRBD1 matches 9 bases. Germline V CDR1 and CDR2: MDHEN, SYDVKM. After removal of 3 bases from V and 3 bases from J, the junction contained 9 bases not matched to a gene. This CDR3 has 18 amino acids. The CDR3 loop is CASSLQGTGRSYNSPLHF. CDR3 nucleotides: TGTGCCAGCAGTTTGCAGGGGACAGGGAGGAGCTATAATTCACCCCTCCACTTT.

This clone was seen more than once but under ten times. The genes are TRBV6-2 or TRBV6-3 and TRBJ1-4; D not resolved. The CDR3 is 13 amino acids. The germline CDR1 and CDR2 sequences are MNHEY and SVGEGT. Deletions cut 2 bases from V and 5 bases from J, with 6 bases between. The CDR3 reads CASSYGRNEKLFF. In DNA, the CDR3 is TGTGCCAGCAGTTACGGGAGAAATGAAAAACTGTTTTTT.

This clone was detected a few times. The rearrangement links TRBV10-2 to TRBJ1-4; D is perhaps TRBD1 (6 bases). Germline V CDR1 and CDR2: WSHSY, SAAADI. Trimming took 6 bases from V and 7 from J, leaving 15 bases between them. The CDR3 loop spans 14 amino acids. CDR3 sequence: CASSSNTGLEKLFF. CDR3 DNA: TGCGCCAGCAGCTCGAACACAGGGCTTGAAAAACTGTTTTTT.

This clone was recorded once. The chain recombines TRBV19 with TRBJ2-2; D gene ambiguous. The CDR3 covers 13 residues. The V and J ends lost 7 bases and 3 bases respectively, with 9 bases between them. Germline-derived CDR1 and CDR2 are LNHDA and SQIVND (reference sequence). The CDR3 region is CASKVRYTGELFF. Written as DNA, the CDR3 is TGTGCCAGTAAAGTCCGGTACACCGGGGAGCTGTTTTTT.

V is TRBV6-2 or TRBV6-3 and J is TRBJ1-2, with TRBD1 as a possible D gene (5 bases). The V and J ends lost 4 bases and 1 base respectively, with 13 bases between them. The CDR3 consists of 15 residues. Per germline, CDR1 MNHEY and CDR2 SVGEGT. The CDR3, as DNA: TGTGCCAGCAGTTTGGGGAGGGGATATAACTATGGCTACACCTTC. Translated, it gives CASSLGRGYNYGYTF.

This sequence joins TRBV14 and TRBJ2-3; D ambiguous. The germline V gene encodes CDR1 SGHDN and CDR2 FVKESK. V lost 1 base to trimming and J lost 9 bases, with 8 bases between them. The CDR3 runs 12 residues. DNA of the CDR3: TGTGCCAGCAGCCAAGCCCCCTTCACGCAGTATTTT. It is translated as CASSQAPFTQYF.

To note about this clone: Within the sample, other DNA sequences also encode this same CDR3. This rearrangement joins TRBV6-5 to TRBJ1-3; D not certain. Germline-derived CDR1 and CDR2 are MNHEY and SVGAGI. CDR3 length: 14 amino acids. Trimming left V 6 bases short and J 1 base short, with 10 bases between. As DNA, the CDR3 is TGTGCCAGCAGCTACGGCGGGTCTGGAAACACCATATATTTT. It specifies CASSYGGSGNTIYF.

The chain links TRBV11-2 to TRBJ2-5; 8 nucleotides line up with TRBD1. Germline lookup yields CDR1 SGHAT and CDR2 FQNNGV. With 3 bases clipped from V and 0 bases from J, the junction kept 6 bases outside the gene matches. There are 16 residues in the CDR3. CDR3 loop: CASSLGGQVYQETQYF. The CDR3 DNA reads TGTGCCAGCAGCTTGGGGGGACAGGTTTACCAAGAGACCCAGTACTTC.

CDR3 DNA: TGTGCCAGCAGTTACAGGGGACAGGGCTACGAGCAGTACTTC. Protein product: CASSYRGQGYEQYF. This chain uses TRBV6-6 with TRBJ2-7; 9 nucleotides match TRBD1. The V and J ends lost 2 bases and 3 bases, in that order; junction bases with no gene match: 2. Germline V gene data show CDR1 as MNHNY and CDR2 as SVGAGI (reference sequence). The CDR3 contains 14 residues.

J is TRBJ1-1 and V is TRBV7-9; the D is unclear. Between the trimmed V and J ends, which lost 2 bases and 6 bases, there was a span of 10 bases. The CDR3 extends over 13 amino acids. Germline assignment: CDR1 SEHNR and CDR2 FQNEAQ (reference sequence). The CDR3 coding sequence is TGTGCCAGCAGCTTACTGATGGGAGCTGAAGCTTTCTTT. Translating it yields CASSLLMGAEAFF. Full variable domain (outside the CDR3, taken from reference TRBV7-9 and TRBJ1-1): DTGVSQNPRHKITKRGQNVTFRCDPISEHNRLYWYRQTLGQGPEFLTYFQNEAQLEKSRLLSDRFSAERPKGSFSTLEIQRTEQGDSAMYLCASSLLMGAEAFFGQGTRLTVV.

V gene TRBV5-4 combines with J gene TRBJ1-1, with TRBD1 matching over 9 bases. The length of the CDR3 is 17 residues. The V gene's germline CDR1 is SGHNT and CDR2 YYREEE (reference sequence). V trimming: 1 base; J trimming: 0 bases; junction bases outside the gene matches: 7. CDR3 DNA: TGTGCCAGCAGCTTGTCGGGACAGGGCGAAGTGAACACTGAAGCTTTCTTT. Its protein is CASSLSGQGEVNTEAFF.

This chain uses TRBV5-6 with TRBJ2-7; unclear D gene. Germline V gene lookup returns CDR1 SGHDT and CDR2 YYEEEE. V was trimmed by 1 base and J by 2 bases, leaving 19 bases between them. The CDR3 is 17 residues long. In DNA, the CDR3 is TGTGCCAGCAGCTTGAAGAGGAGAGTTGACCCCACCTACGAGCAGTACTTC. It codes for CASSLKRRVDPTYEQYF.

This clone has only one observation. V usage is TRBV12-5 and J usage is TRBJ2-2; tentative D call: TRBD2 (7 bases). The ends were cut back, 7 bases at V and 9 bases at J, with 18 bases in the middle. CDR3 length equals 14 residues. Germline lookup yields CDR1 LGHNT and CDR2 FRNRAP. The CDR3 here is CASAQRGGHWELFF. CDR3 in DNA: TGTGCTAGTGCCCAAAGGGGGGGGCATTGGGAGCTGTTTTTT.

The chain is built from TRBV2 and TRBJ2-7; D perhaps matches TRBD1 (6 bases). Trimming removed 6 bases from V and 0 bases from J, with 15 bases in between. Germline CDR1 and CDR2: SNHLY and FYNNEI. The CDR3 is 15 residues long. DNA of the CDR3: TGTGCCAGCAGGGGCCCGGACAGTCCCTCCTACGAGCAGTACTTC. This encodes CASRGPDSPSYEQYF.

The chain couples TRBV7-9 to TRBJ2-2; D is unresolved. The V and J ends lost 0 bases and 7 bases respectively, with 6 bases between them. The CDR3 runs to 13 residues. Germline CDR1 reads SEHNR; CDR2 reads FQNEAQ (reference sequence). Here the CDR3 DNA reads TGTGCCAGCAGCTTAGCGCGGATCGGGGAGCTGTTTTTT. Protein product: CASSLARIGELFF.

The rearrangement links TRBV4-1 to TRBJ2-7; D perhaps matches TRBD2 (5 bases). V was shortened by 3 bases and J by 6 bases, with 12 bases between the two germline ends. CDR3 size: 13 residues. Looked up from germline, CDR1 is MGHRA and CDR2 is YSYEKL. CDR3 nucleotide sequence: TGCGCCAGCAGCCAGAGGGTGGCGTTCGAGCAGTACTTC. The encoded protein is CASSQRVAFEQYF.

The rearrangement joins TRBV7-9 to TRBJ1-2; 7 nucleotides align to TRBD1. V lost 2 bases, J lost 7 bases, and 7 bases stayed unmatched. Germline lookup yields CDR1 SEHNR and CDR2 FQNEAQ (reference sequence). The CDR3 loop spans 14 amino acids. CDR3 amino acids: CASSLTRGQGGYTF. The CDR3 DNA is TGTGCCAGCAGCTTAACAAGGGGGCAAGGTGGCTACACCTTC.

The chain couples TRBV3-1 (or the pseudogene TRBV3-2) to TRBJ2-1; D gene ambiguous. Trimming shortened V by 0 bases and J by 5 bases, and 11 bases separated the two germline ends. In germline, CDR1 is LGHDT, CDR2 YNNKEL (reference sequence). The CDR3 sequence is 15 residues long. The CDR3 DNA follows: TGTGCCAGCAGCCAAGATGCGAACTCGCACAATGAGCAGTTCTTC. Translating gives CASSQDANSHNEQFF.

CDR3 in amino acids: CASSSPGRARAEQYF. CDR3 nucleotide sequence: TGTGCCAGCAGTTCCCCGGGCAGGGCCCGCGCCGAGCAGTACTTC. V gene TRBV6-5 combines with J gene TRBJ2-7; weak D call: TRBD1 (5 bases). Germline assignment: CDR1 MNHEY and CDR2 SVGAGI. V was pared by 4 bases and J by 6 bases, with 19 bases between. The CDR3 is 15 residues long.

The chain links TRBV6-5 to TRBJ2-2; D is unclear. Germline V gene lookup returns CDR1 MNHEY and CDR2 SVGAGI. CDR3 length: 12 residues. V was trimmed by 6 bases and J by 2 bases, leaving 4 bases between them. The CDR3: CASRTNTGELFF. The CDR3 DNA is TGTGCCAGCAGGACTAACACCGGGGAGCTGTTTTTT.

The CDR3 spells CASSFRQAYNEQFF. In DNA, the CDR3 is TGTGCCAGCAGTTTTCGACAGGCTTACAATGAGCAGTTCTTC. The chain joins TRBV6-5 to TRBJ2-1, with a weak D call TRBD1 (6 bases). Germline V gene data show CDR1 as MNHEY and CDR2 as SVGAGI. The CDR3 consists of 14 residues. Trimming took 4 bases from V and 4 from J, leaving 11 bases between them.

The chain recombines TRBV16 with TRBJ1-2; D may be TRBD1 (6 bases). CDR3 length equals 13 residues. V was trimmed by 0 bases and J by 6 bases, leaving 8 bases between them. Germline assignment: CDR1 KGHSY and CDR2 FQNENV. The CDR3 bases are TGTGCCAGCAGCCAATCGGGGGGGCATGGCTACACCTTC. Translating gives CASSQSGGHGYTF.

This sequence joins TRBV19 and TRBJ1-6; 12 bases are a match to TRBD1. Germline CDR1 LNHDA, CDR2 SQIVND (reference sequence). The CDR3 has 14 amino acids. Germline trimming cut 8 bases from V and 7 bases from J; bases unmatched to any gene: 3. For the CDR3, the DNA is TGTGCCAGTGGGACAGGGGGCGCGAATTCACCCCTCCACTTT. As protein: CASGTGGANSPLHF. The full variable domain, rest sourced from reference TRBV19 and TRBJ1-6, is DGGITQSPKYLFRKEGQNVTLSCEQNLNHDAMYWYRQDPGQGLRLIYYSQIVNDFQKGDIAEGYSVSREKKESFPLTVTSAQKNPTAFYLCASGTGGANSPLHFGNGTRLTVT.